A single sample gave rise to the 21 T cell receptor beta chains below, sequenced in a study of patients and donors after allogeneic stem cell transplantation. TCRdb recomputed calls from the RT-PCR reads with MiXCR, one row per CDR3 protein. The profile shows approximately 140,000 distinct CDR3 sequences, about 36% of them singletons. The sequenced material came from blood, either unsorted or a sorted T cell fraction (not recorded which). These receptors came from a human donor who was either an allogeneic HSCT recipient or a stem cell or donor lymphocyte infusion donor (not recorded which). It is not recorded whose cells these are; they may come from a transplant donor.

The chain links TRBV25-1 to TRBJ2-5; no firm D call. The CDR3 runs to 12 residues. The V end was cut by 7 bases, the J end by 3 bases, with 9 bases between. CDR1 is MGHDK and CDR2 is SYGVNS in the germline V gene. The CDR3 DNA reads TGTGCCAGCAACGTTGGTAAAGAGACCCAGTACTTC. Translated: CASNVGKETQYF.

There are a few counts of this clonotype. V and J are TRBV10-3 and TRBJ2-3; D is perhaps TRBD1 (6 bases). The germline CDR1 and CDR2 sequences are ENHRY and SYGVKD. The V end was cut by 3 bases, the J end by 6 bases, with 10 bases between. The length of the CDR3 is 13 residues. The CDR3 region is CAISEGTLDTQYF. CDR3 bases: TGTGCCATCAGTGAAGGGACACTGGATACGCAGTATTTT.

This clonotype was observed a few times. V and J are TRBV20-1 and TRBJ1-5; D unclear. The CDR3 extends over 13 amino acids. V was clipped by 5 bases and J by 2 bases, with 10 bases between them. Germline V lookup: CDR1 DFQATT, CDR2 SNEGSKA (reference sequence). CDR3 sequence: CSAGLRGNQPQHF. For the CDR3, the DNA is TGCAGTGCTGGGCTGAGGGGCAATCAGCCCCAGCATTTT.

This clonotype occurred a few times. V usage is TRBV4-3 and J usage is TRBJ1-6; tentative D call: TRBD1 (6 bases). The germline V gene has CDR1 LGHNA and CDR2 YSLEER. Deletions cut 0 bases from V and 7 bases from J, with 10 bases between. This CDR3 is built from 15 residues. This CDR3 is CASSQETGLNSPLHF. In DNA form, the CDR3 reads TGCGCCAGCAGCCAAGAGACAGGTCTGAATTCACCCCTCCACTTT.

This clonotype has more than one count but fewer than ten. The rearrangement uses TRBV6-6 and TRBJ2-1, with 12 bases matching TRBD1. This CDR3 is 18 amino acids long. Germline CDR1 MNHNY, CDR2 SVGAGI (reference sequence). V was pared by 0 bases and J by 10 bases, with 13 bases of the junction left unmatched. CDR3 region: CASSYSYPGQGAYEEQFF. The CDR3 DNA reads TGTGCCAGCAGTTACTCGTACCCGGGACAGGGGGCTTACGAGGAGCAGTTCTTC.

In its sample, this clonotype was seen a few times. This chain links TRBV25-1 with TRBJ1-6; D remains unclear. Per the germline V gene, CDR1 is MGHDK and CDR2 is SYGVNS. CDR3 size: 14 residues. The V end lost 3 bases, the J end lost 7 bases, and 10 bases lay between the germline ends. The CDR3 nucleotides are TGTGCCAGCAGTGACGAGGGAAGGAATTCACCCCTCCACTTT. As protein: CASSDEGRNSPLHF.

V and J are TRBV6-6 and TRBJ1-1; 7 bases line up with TRBD1. J gave up 1 base and V 6 bases, and 5 bases lay outside the gene matches. This CDR3 is built from 14 residues. Germline assignment: CDR1 MNHNY and CDR2 SVGAGI (reference sequence). The CDR3 loop is CASRSGQSNTEAFF. Written as DNA, the CDR3 is TGTGCCAGCAGGTCGGGACAGTCGAACACTGAAGCTTTCTTT.

This clonotype has just a few counts. The chain combines TRBV6-6 with TRBJ1-2, with D uncertain. V was cut by 0 bases and J by 6 bases, with 14 bases left in between. Germline-derived CDR1 and CDR2 are MNHNY and SVGAGI (reference sequence). This CDR3 contains 15 residues. The CDR3 loop is CASSYSRHLGDGYTF. DNA of the CDR3: TGTGCCAGCAGTTACTCGAGGCACTTGGGTGATGGCTACACCTTC.

The V gene is TRBV29-1, the J gene TRBJ2-3; a possible D gene is TRBD1 (6 bases). The CDR3 is made up of 16 amino acids. Germline lookup yields CDR1 SQVTM and CDR2 ANQGSEA. V was pared by 7 bases and J by 0 bases, with 20 bases between. CDR3 in DNA: TGCAGCGCTTCAATAACAGGGTACCCTAGCACAGATACGCAGTATTTT. Translated, it gives CSASITGYPSTDTQYF.

The genes are TRBV27 and TRBJ1-5; 8 positions match TRBD1. Germline CDR1 reads MNHEY; CDR2 reads SMNVEV (reference sequence). CDR3 size: 14 residues. J lost 2 bases, V lost 5 bases, and 2 bases had no gene match. The CDR3 DNA sequence: TGTGCCAGCAGTGACAGGGGCCGCAATCAGCCCCAGCATTTT. Its protein is CASSDRGRNQPQHF.

Only a few counts were recorded for this clonotype. The V gene is TRBV15, the J gene TRBJ1-6; D gene ambiguous. V lost 1 base, J lost 10 bases, and 8 bases lay in between. Germline V lookup: CDR1 LNHNV, CDR2 YYDKDF (reference sequence). This CDR3 has 13 residues. In DNA, the CDR3 is TGTGCCACCAGCAGAGCGACCGGGTCACCCCTCCACTTT. This sequence encodes CATSRATGSPLHF.

V gene TRBV27 combines with J gene TRBJ2-1; D gene unclear. CDR1 MNHEY and CDR2 SMNVEV come from the germline V gene (reference sequence). CDR3 length equals 13 residues. Trimming removed 3 bases at V and 3 bases at J, with 6 bases between. The CDR3 nucleotides read TGTGCCAGCAGTTTGGATATCTACAATGAGCAGTTCTTC. Its translation: CASSLDIYNEQFF.

The chain employs TRBV6-2 or TRBV6-3 and TRBJ2-5; 10 bases fit TRBD1. The V and J ends lost 5 bases and 5 bases, in that order; junction bases with no gene match: 5. The length of the CDR3 is 14 residues. Germline CDR1 and CDR2: MNHEY and SVGEGT. The CDR3 protein is CASSLTGGGETQYF. CDR3 DNA sequence: TGTGCCAGCAGTCTGACAGGGGGCGGCGAGACCCAGTACTTC.

This clonotype came up a few times. The chain is built from TRBV12-3 or TRBV12-4 and TRBJ1-2; weak D call: TRBD1 (5 bases). The length of the CDR3 is 14 residues. Trimming shortened V by 4 bases and J by 0 bases, and 9 bases separated the two germline ends. The CDR3 region is CASSSGRANYGYTF. CDR3 coding DNA: TGTGCCAGCAGTTCTGGCAGGGCTAACTATGGCTACACCTTC.

This clonotype was seen a few times. The CDR3 region has the DNA TGTGCCAGCAAGCAGGGGACAGTCAATGAGCAGTTCTTC. Amino acids: CASKQGTVNEQFF. The J gene is TRBJ2-1, the V gene TRBV13, with 7 bases lining up with TRBD1. Germline CDR1 is PRHDT and CDR2 is FYEKMQ (reference sequence). V was pared by 7 bases and J by 6 bases, with 6 bases of the junction left unmatched. There are 13 residues in the CDR3.

The rearrangement links TRBV24-1 to TRBJ2-4, with a tentative D call TRBD2 (5 bases). Trimming cost V 3 bases and J 4 bases, with 9 bases left between them. CDR1 is KGHDR and CDR2 is SFDVKD in the germline V gene. This CDR3 contains 14 residues. CDR3 in amino acids: CATSDKTGKNIQYF. CDR3 nucleotide sequence: TGTGCCACCAGTGATAAAACGGGGAAAAACATTCAGTACTTC.

This chain uses TRBV21-1 with TRBJ2-3; TRBD1 was called by the table and not checked on the DNA. TRBV21-1 is a pseudogene locus. This CDR3 is built from 16 residues. CDR3 nucleotides: TGTGCCAGCAGCAAACCGGACGGGGCGAGCACAGATACGCAGTATTTT. Translating it yields CASSKPDGASTDTQYF.

The chain joins TRBV6-6 to TRBJ2-3; D call uncertain. Trimming removed 4 bases from V and 4 bases from J, with 6 bases in between. The CDR3 consists of 12 residues. The germline V gene encodes CDR1 MNHNY and CDR2 SVGAGI (reference sequence). CDR3 bases: TGTGCCAGCAGTTCCGGGCCAGATACGCAGTATTTT. This codes for CASSSGPDTQYF.

This clonotype was seen only a few times. The V and J genes are TRBV6-5 and TRBJ1-6, with D possibly matching TRBD1 (6 bases). Germline V gives CDR1 MNHEY, CDR2 SVGAGI. The ends were cut back, 6 bases at V and 0 bases at J, with 18 bases in the middle. The CDR3 contains 18 residues. The CDR3 DNA is TGTGCCAGCAGCCCCGGGGGGGCGAAGAGCTCCTATAATTCACCCCTCCACTTT. Its protein product is CASSPGGAKSSYNSPLHF.

This clonotype has more than one count but fewer than ten. The chain couples TRBV5-5 to TRBJ1-1; the D is unclear. Between the trimmed V and J ends, which lost 6 bases and 0 bases, there was a span of 12 bases. Germline lookup yields CDR1 SGHKS and CDR2 YYEKEE (reference sequence). This CDR3 has 14 residues. This CDR3 reads CASTPQTMNTEAFF. CDR3 nucleotides: TGTGCCAGCACCCCGCAGACCATGAACACTGAAGCTTTCTTT.

This clonotype was observed a few times. The chain joins TRBV6-1 to TRBJ2-7, with D possibly being TRBD1 or TRBD2 (6 bases each). This CDR3 is built from 12 residues. CDR1 and CDR2 (germline): MNHNS, SASEGT. Trimming left V 6 bases short and J 5 bases short, with 11 bases between. The CDR3 bases are TGTGCCAGCAGCCTAGGGGGGAACGAGCAGTACTTC. Translation: CASSLGGNEQYF.